This TCR beta chain originates from a study of blood T cell repertoires in COVID-19. Across the study: Acute and convalescent COVID-19 samples came from the United States, Italy and Spain. The analysed material was cDNA or gDNA that came from T cells, B-cell-depleted T cells, or PBMCs.

The CDR3 totals 14 residues. Unmatched junction bases numbered 4, after V lost 2 bases and J lost 3 bases. Germline V gene data show CDR1 as MNHNS and CDR2 as SASEGT. Authors' data handling: How many nucleated cells were present was estimated from reference gene primer amplification. Assay used: immunoSEQ multiplex PCR; TCRdb lists only in-frame clones, some missing. V, J and clone size reflect that table, while D and trimming were determined from the DNA. The data show nearly 110,000 clones, with roughly 88% seen just once and around 6.5% held by the top ten. The sequenced sample consisted of peripheral blood. The rearrangement uses TRBV6-1 and TRBJ2-7, with 7 bases identical to TRBD2. The receptor comes from a man aged 50-60 years with active or convalescent COVID-19. The DNA of the CDR3 is TGTGCCAGCAGTGAACGGGACTATTTCTACGAGCAGTACTTC. Its translation: CASSERDYFYEQYF.